This T cell receptor beta chain was observed in a study of cytomegalovirus exposure and HLA in healthy donors. For the study at large: Earlier, 180 million or so T cells were analyzed, and 117 million unique TCR beta sequences were found among them.

Per germline, CDR1 SGHTA and CDR2 FQGNSA. V was shortened by 5 bases and J by 5 bases, with 15 bases between the two germline ends. The CDR3 is 14 residues long. The PCR used 60 Vbeta and 13 Jbeta primers. Only in-frame clones appear in the TCRdb table, and some are missing; sequencing was by immunoSEQ multiplex PCR. The table includes about 160,000 clones, around 76% detected once. The sequencing input was PBMCs. The V and J genes are TRBV7-2 and TRBJ2-5; D is undetermined. The receptor was isolated from a girl under 18 in good health and CMV-seropositive. This CDR3 reads CASSPNLEWETQYF. The CDR3 nucleotides read TGTGCCAGCAGCCCGAACCTAGAGTGGGAGACCCAGTACTTC.